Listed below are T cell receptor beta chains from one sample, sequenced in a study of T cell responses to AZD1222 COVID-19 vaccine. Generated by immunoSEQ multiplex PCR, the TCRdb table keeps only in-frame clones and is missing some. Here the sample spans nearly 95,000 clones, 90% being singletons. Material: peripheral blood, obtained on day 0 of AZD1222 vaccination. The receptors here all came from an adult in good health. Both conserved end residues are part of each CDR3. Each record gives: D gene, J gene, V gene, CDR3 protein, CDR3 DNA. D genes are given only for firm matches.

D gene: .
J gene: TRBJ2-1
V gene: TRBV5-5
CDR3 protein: CASSLEVGLTARSYNEQFF
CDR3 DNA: TGTGCCAGCAGCTTGGAGGTCGGGTTGACAGCTCGCTCCTACAATGAGCAGTTCTTC

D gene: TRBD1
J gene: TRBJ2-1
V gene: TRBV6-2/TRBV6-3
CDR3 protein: CASIPDRVGYNEQFF
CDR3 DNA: TGTGCCAGCATCCCCGACAGGGTAGGTTACAATGAGCAGTTCTTC

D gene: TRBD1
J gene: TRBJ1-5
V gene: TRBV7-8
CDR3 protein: CASSLAPGPGGLSPQHF
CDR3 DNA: TGTGCCAGCAGCTTAGCACCGGGACCAGGGGGCCTGTCGCCCCAGCATTTT

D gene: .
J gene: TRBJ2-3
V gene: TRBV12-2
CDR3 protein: CASRLVAGDTQYF
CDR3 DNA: TGTGCAAGTCGCTTAGTCGCAGGGGATACGCAGTATTTT

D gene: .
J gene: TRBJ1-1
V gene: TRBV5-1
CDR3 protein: CASSLAVRNTEAFF
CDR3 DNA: TGCGCCAGCAGCTTGGCGGTCAGGAACACTGAAGCTTTCTTT

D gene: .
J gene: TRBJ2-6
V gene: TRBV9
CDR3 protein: CASSGGSRFISGANVLTF
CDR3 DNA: TGTGCCAGCAGCGGGGGGAGTCGGTTCATCTCTGGGGCCAACGTCCTGACTTTC

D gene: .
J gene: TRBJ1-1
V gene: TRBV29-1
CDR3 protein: CSVVLLTGSTEAFF
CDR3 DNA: TGCAGCGTTGTCTTACTCACTGGGAGCACTGAAGCTTTCTTT

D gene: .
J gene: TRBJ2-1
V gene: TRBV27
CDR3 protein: CASSLLGGPGNEQFF
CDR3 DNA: TGTGCCAGCAGTTTATTGGGGGGTCCGGGGAATGAGCAGTTCTTC

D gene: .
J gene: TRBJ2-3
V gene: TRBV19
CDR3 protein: CASSILSKAADTQYF
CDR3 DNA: TGTGCCAGTAGTATTTTATCTAAGGCCGCAGATACGCAGTATTTT

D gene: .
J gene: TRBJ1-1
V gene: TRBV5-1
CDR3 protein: CASSLSRNTEAFF
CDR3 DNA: TGCGCCAGCAGCTTAAGCCGGAACACTGAAGCTTTCTTT